Listed here is a single T cell receptor (beta chain). This sample is part of a study of T-cell reconstitution after alpha-beta-depleted transplantation in children. Unique molecular identifiers tagged the TCRbeta library. MiXCR, applied by TCRdb to the PCR reads, yields one record per CDR3 protein. The repertoire holds about 500,000 distinct CDR3 sequences, 32% seen once, with approximately 2.3% in the top ten. This sample comprised PBMCs from the stem cell graft donor, obtained from the stem cell graft. The receptor's source is a human donor who donated a stem cell graft to a child with aplastic anemia.

The CDR3 sequence: CSAIGVAYNEQFF. The CDR3 coding sequence is TGCAGTGCTATCGGGGTGGCCTACAATGAGCAGTTCTTC. The chain recombines TRBV20-1 with TRBJ2-1; perhaps TRBD2 as D (5 bases). The CDR3 consists of 13 residues. Trimming shortened V by 4 bases and J by 2 bases, and 9 bases separated the two germline ends. Germline V lookup: CDR1 DFQATT, CDR2 SNEGSKA (reference sequence).